This note documents a single T cell receptor (beta chain) sequence. These data are taken from a study of blood T cells in healthy people across ages. The germline V gene encodes CDR1 SGHRS and CDR2 YFSETQ. The V gene lost 0 bases and the J gene lost 0 bases, with 7 bases spanning the gap. The CDR3 is made up of 14 amino acids. The use of a sample-barcoded 5' primer and a J-beta primer mix characterized a second PCR of roughly 6 to 11 cycles. TCRdb independently ran MiXCR on the 5' RACE reads; one entry per CDR3 protein. The data contain about 680,000 distinct CDR3 sequences, around 45% of them singletons. Each donor was a healthy Caucasian individual from Russia, aged roughly 6 to 90. Every sample yielded at least 6.5 million isolated PBMCs. Total RNA, at least 5 micrograms per sample, was extracted from PBMCs.

Sequencing used blood. This chain connects TRBV5-1 to TRBJ2-7; D is ambiguous. The sequence was collected from an older woman in good health. The CDR3 protein is CASSLDIRSYEQYF. The CDR3 coding sequence is TGCGCCAGCAGCTTGGACATCCGCTCCTACGAGCAGTACTTC. The complete variable domain, with remaining parts taken from reference TRBV5-1 and TRBJ2-7, reads KAGVTQTPRYLIKTRGQQVTLSCSPISGHRSVSWYQQTPGQGLQFLFEYFSETQRNKGNFPGRFSGRQFSNSRSEMNVSTLELGDSALYLCASSLDIRSYEQYFGPGTRLTVT.